The source of this T cell receptor beta chain is a study of T cell responses to AZD1222 COVID-19 vaccine. In the study overall: Combined were second doses at about 4 or about 12 weeks.

Study results and limitations: AZD1222 recipients seropositive at baseline numbered only five to seven.

With V trimmed by 5 bases and J by 4 bases, 0 bases remained unmatched. Germline values: CDR1 GTSNPN, CDR2 SVGIG (reference sequence). The CDR3 has 13 amino acids. Clones were read by immunoSEQ multiplex PCR, and TCRdb kept only the in-frame ones, dropping some. Of some 110,000 clones in the sample, around 87% were seen once. Worth noting for this clone: The antigen remains unidentified.

The V gene is TRBV30, the J gene TRBJ1-3, with 12 bases aligning to TRBD1. Sequences were derived from peripheral blood, sampled on day 0 of AZD1222 vaccination. The TCR originated in an adult in good health. CDR3 protein: CAWGTGGGNTIYF. The CDR3 bases are TGTGCCTGGGGGACAGGGGGCGGAAACACCATATATTTT.